These 7 T cell receptor beta chains were sequenced from one sample in a study of T cell responses to AZD1222 COVID-19 vaccine. TCRdb keeps only in-frame clones here, not all; method: immunoSEQ multiplex PCR. The sample holds around 76,000 clones, less than 90% seen once. The sample in question was peripheral blood, obtained on day 0 of AZD1222 vaccination. Receptors were obtained from an adult in good health.

This clone was counted between two and nine times. The CDR3 sequence: CASSFGTGGTYGYTF. CDR3 nucleotide sequence: TGTGCCAGCAGCTTTGGGACAGGCGGCACCTATGGCTACACCTTC. The chain recombines TRBV7-2 with TRBJ1-2; TRBD1 aligns across 8 bases. In germline, CDR1 is SGHTA, CDR2 FQGNSA. CDR3 length equals 15 residues. V lost 3 bases and J lost 4; bases outside the gene matches: 7.

The chain employs TRBV19 and TRBJ2-4; D is possibly TRBD2 (5 bases). V was shortened by 1 base and J by 8 bases, with 12 bases between the two germline ends. The CDR3 consists of 14 residues. The V gene's germline CDR1 is LNHDA and CDR2 SQIVND (reference sequence). CDR3 DNA sequence: TGTGCCAGTAGTATAGGGTCCCCGAGGGACATTCAGTACTTC. It encodes CASSIGSPRDIQYF.

Turning to this clone: A much more abundant neighbour one base away suggests this may be a read error. This chain links TRBV28 with TRBJ1-5; 7 bases line up with TRBD1. Germline CDR1 is MDHEN and CDR2 is SYDVKM. Losses at the gene ends were 6 bases for V and 1 base for J; bases not matched to a gene: 3. The CDR3 is made up of 14 amino acids. CDR3 nucleotides: TGTGCCAGCAGCTCGACAGGGAGCAATCAGCCCCAGCATTTT. Its protein product is CASSSTGSNQPQHF. Supplemented by reference TRBV28 and TRBJ1-5, the full variable domain reads DVKVTQSSRYLVKRTGEKVFLECVQDMDHENMFWYRQDPGLGLRLIYFSYDVKMKEKGDIPEGYSVSREKKERFSLILESASTNQTSMYLCASSSTGSNQPQHFGDGTRLSIL.

CDR3 in DNA: TGTGCCAGCAGCTTGGTTAGTAGATTAGCCAAAAACATTCAGTACTTC. Translated, it gives CASSLVSRLAKNIQYF. The chain uses TRBV5-6 and TRBJ2-4; D not resolved. The germline V gene has CDR1 SGHDT and CDR2 YYEEEE. The CDR3 loop spans 16 amino acids. Trimming left V 0 bases short and J 0 bases short, with 10 bases between. Full variable domain (outside the CDR3, taken from reference TRBV5-6 and TRBJ2-4): DAGVTQSPTHLIKTRGQQVTLRCSPKSGHDTVSWYQQALGQGPQFIFQYYEEEERQRGNFPDRFSGHQFPNYSSELNVNALLLGDSALYLCASSLVSRLAKNIQYFGAGTRLSVL.

The rearrangement links TRBV7-6 to TRBJ1-2; D gene ambiguous. The germline V gene encodes CDR1 SGHVS and CDR2 FNYEAQ. CDR3 length: 14 residues. V shed 5 bases and J shed 0 bases, with 10 bases lying between them. The DNA of the CDR3 is TGTGCCAGCAGCCTCGACCCCGCTAACTATGGCTACACCTTC. Amino acid sequence: CASSLDPANYGYTF.

The chain is built from TRBV4-3 and TRBJ1-5, with D hard to call. V was clipped by 0 bases and J by 6 bases, with 18 bases between them. This CDR3 spans 17 amino acids. The germline V gene encodes CDR1 LGHNA and CDR2 YSLEER. CDR3 region: CASSQDRNTDVSQPQHF. The CDR3 DNA reads TGCGCCAGCAGCCAAGATAGGAATACAGACGTGAGTCAGCCCCAGCATTTT.

The chain joins TRBV5-4 to TRBJ2-7, with D perhaps being TRBD1 or TRBD2 (5 bases each). CDR3 length: 14 amino acids. With 0 bases removed from V and 6 bases from J, the gap between germline ends came to 13 bases. Germline-derived CDR1 and CDR2 are SGHNT and YYREEE (reference sequence). CDR3 sequence (DNA): TGTGCCAGCAGCTTGGAAGGGGAGTCCCGCGAGCAGTACTTC. Protein sequence: CASSLEGESREQYF.